The clone carrying this TCR beta chain was seen a few times. These data come from a study of patients and donors after allogeneic stem cell transplantation. TCRdb analysed the RT-PCR reads with MiXCR anew, one entry per CDR3 protein. The sample yields about 230,000 distinct CDR3 sequences, approximately 14% seen once. The CDR3 length is 16 residues. Trimming took off 5 bases at V and 0 bases at J, with 13 bases between the two ends. Germline assignment: CDR1 SGHAT and CDR2 FQNNGV. The rearrangement uses TRBV11-2 and TRBJ2-2; D gene ambiguous. The sequenced sample was blood, either unsorted or a sorted T cell fraction (not recorded which). This TCR came from a human donor who was either an allogeneic HSCT recipient or a stem cell or donor lymphocyte infusion donor (not recorded which). It is not recorded whose cells these are; they may come from a transplant donor. For the CDR3, the DNA is TGTGCCAGCAGCAGTAAACGGCTAGCGAACACCGGGGAGCTGTTTTTT. Translated: CASSSKRLANTGELFF.